This is a list of T cell receptor beta chains from one sample in a study of CD8+CD57+ T cells in acquired aplastic anemia. Via MiXCR, TCRdb re-called the reads, giving one row per CDR3 protein. The sample holds more than 150,000 distinct CDR3 sequences, 45% to 60% seen once. The sample taken for sequencing was sorted CD4+, CD8+, or CD8+CD57+ T cells (not recorded which) from PBMCs. Source of these receptors: a human donor with aplastic anemia. Each CDR3 is given without its conserved first and last residue. Clone size is shown for a subset of rows, as once, few, many or a class of expanded clone.

v_call	j_call	clone_size	cdr3_aa
TRBV20-1	NA	NA	SLAGGPVEQY
TRBV2	TRBJ1-5	many	ASSDRQQSGPQH
TRBV19	TRBJ2-4	many	ASTHGGLTSSGIQY
TRBV3-1	TRBJ1-2	NA	ASSQETINYGYT
TRBV29-1	TRBJ2-7	few	SALDSASYEQY
TRBV24-1	TRBJ2-2	once	ATSDFQGTGELF
TRBV20-1	TRBJ1-2	many	SARATGVGDGYT
TRBV3-1	TRBJ2-4	once	ASSQGQGGVAKNIQY
TRBV10-3	TRBJ1-5	once	AISVNSEQTQH
TRBV28	TRBJ1-2	NA	ASKDRAPYGYT
TRBV9	TRBJ2-7	many	ASSPQTGSSYEQY
TRBV20-1	TRBJ2-7	NA	SARASQSSYEQY
TRBV10-2	TRBJ2-2	NA	ASSESGGADGELF
TRBV20-1	TRBJ2-4	many	SARFLGGLGNIQY
TRBV6-1	TRBJ1-2	many	ASSFTDRNYGYT
TRBV29-1	TRBJ2-1	NA	SVEPGLNEQF
TRBV29-1	TRBJ2-7	NA	SVDPGQGSPTYEQY
TRBV6-1	TRBJ1-2	many	ASSEAPGGVVGYT
TRBV20-1	TRBJ2-1	many	SARSETSEQF
TRBV2	TRBJ2-7	once	ASSEVMSYEQY
TRBV2	TRBJ2-3	many	ASRGAGKGSTDTQY
TRBV6-4	TRBJ2-7	NA	ASSLERGSSYEQY
TRBV7-2	TRBJ1-2	many	ASSLDRGSGYGYT
TRBV24-1	TRBJ1-1	many	ATRFGQGDTEAF
TRBV20-1	TRBJ1-4	many	SARGQATNEKLF
TRBV24-1	TRBJ2-7	NA	ATSGGTGVYEQY
TRBV7-3	TRBJ2-7	NA	ASSRGAGLAGGYEQY
TRBV10-3	TRBJ1-2	few	ATSSGTYGYT
TRBV10-3	TRBJ2-1	NA	ASSELAAVNEQF
TRBV7-2	TRBJ1-2	many	ASSLLRGETYGYT
TRBV2	TRBJ2-7	few	ASTPQGYEQY